This TCR beta chain is from a study of T cells in Graves' hyperthyroidism and ophthalmopathy. Findings of the study overall: Most clonotypes that expanded in the thyroid above 0.001 also showed up in blood. In the analysis, a 13 V-J model separated ophthalmopathy from stable hyperthyroidism.

Patients were excluded for uncontrolled infection, other autoimmune disease, pregnancy or lactation. In this sample, this clonotype turned up a few times. Its antigen is still unknown. There were TCR beta CDR3 regions amplified from RNA transcripts. TCR CDR3 underwent first-round RT-PCR with the HTBI primer set. TCRdb analysed the multiplex PCR reads with MiXCR anew, one entry per CDR3 protein. The sample records 450,000 to 700,000 distinct CDR3 sequences, approximately 44% being singletons. Material: peripheral blood or thyroid tissue (not recorded which). The receptor was derived from an adult woman with Graves' disease, either hyperthyroidism or ophthalmopathy (not recorded which).

The CDR3 DNA is TGTGCCAGCGGGAAATTAGGACAGGGGGTTGGTGGCTACACCTTC. It is translated as CASGKLGQGVGGYTF. The genes are TRBV27 and TRBJ1-2, with 10 nucleotides matching TRBD1. Germline CDR1 and CDR2: MNHEY and SMNVEV (reference sequence). Trimming removed 8 bases from V and 7 bases from J; junction bases left unmatched: 13. CDR3 length equals 15 residues.